This T cell receptor (beta chain) was profiled in a study of shared clonotypes between healthy human individuals (dated by TCRdb to between 2020 and 2021). A note on the overall study: The cohort comprised a couple of women and a few men aged 18 to 49 years. For each donor, CD4 naive and CD4 memory were each run on three plates, CD8 naive on two plates, and CD8 memory on one plate. To estimate repertoire size and how much clonotypes are shared between individuals, the study performed deep sequencing of blood TCR repertoires from roughly five healthy adults. Different laboratories and diverse techniques were used to prepare libraries and sequence TCR repertoires, to increase sequencing depth and limit assay-specific biases. Leukapheresis yielded between about 0.85 and 9 billion PBMCs per donor. What the authors observed across the whole study: Sharing across several donors was observed for around 5% of naive CD4, less than 4% of naive CD8, 2% to 2.5% of memory CD4, and 0.4% of memory CD8 clonotypes. Incomplete sequencing was indicated by rarefaction of sorted-subset datasets, despite the large sequencing depth. Because the study included a small number of donors, the genetic and exposure-history diversity represented was limited. Higher generation probabilities were observed for clonotypes shared by all four sorted-subset donors than for non-shared clonotypes. Only blood was sampled, and tissue TCR repertoires likely differ from those in blood. Naive subsets generally had larger estimated clonotype richness than memory subsets. Based on pairwise subsampling, the degree of clonotype sharing among donors was expected to be affected by sequencing depth.

CD8 naive samples were obtained by positive selection for CCR7 among CD45RO-negative cells, yielding a CD45RA+CCR7+ population from which TemRA cells were excluded. Donors were healthy HIV-negative adults with no recently reported acute infections or vaccinations. Only Caucasian adults living in Nashville, Tennessee, USA were represented among the donors. After blood collection by leukapheresis, PBMCs were isolated using Ficoll-Histopaque density gradient centrifugation and then cryopreserved in the vapor phase of liquid nitrogen. Analytical flow cytometry was used to check the purity and quantity of each magnetically sorted T cell population. From each sorted fraction, genomic DNA was isolated and quantified by UV absorbance on a Nanodrop 2000c. Relative to germline, V is missing 0 bases and J is missing 0 bases, with 6 bases of the junction outside any gene match. Looking up the germline V gene yields CDR1 SGHRS and CDR2 YFSETQ. The CDR3 measures 16 amino acids from cysteine to phenylalanine. Just CDR3 DNA is preserved here, 48 bases in frame from base 1.

Note on this clone: Its antigen remains unidentified. No base quality information exists; no much larger clone differs at one position.

TCR CDR3 regions were amplified from genomic DNA by multiplex PCR using the deep immunoSEQ assay. Genomic DNA extracted from each cell subset was distributed evenly over all wells of several immunoSEQ 96-well plates, and each plate served as one replicate. For sorted subsets, roughly 200 ng genomic DNA, equal to 30,000 to 35,000 T cell genomes, was loaded into each replicate PCR. The purified libraries were quantified using a Qubit 3.0 fluorometer, sized with a Bioanalyzer 2100, and then quantified again using the KAPA Library Quantification kit. A separate single-read 150-cycle Illumina NextSeq 550 flow cell was used to sequence each immunoSEQ 96-well plate. The original pipeline was this. Because only junctional sequences without quality scores were contained in the immunoSEQ output, filtering matching that applied to full-length reads could not be performed. To assign V/J genes and CDR3, sequences were annotated against IMGT germline references using PyIR, a Python wrapper for IgBLAST v1.9. Reads were removed for weak V/J assignments (E-value above 1e-6), missing CDR3, stop codons, out-of-frame junctions, or ambiguous translated residues. V3J clonotypes were defined as sequences sharing an identical inferred V gene, J gene, and CDR3 amino acid sequence. Percentage overlap between repertoires was calculated by dividing the number of shared unique clonotypes by the size of the smaller repertoire. Repertoire richness was assessed with RTK rarefaction, the Chao1 estimator, and Recon v2.1 estimates of unobserved clonotypes. Generation probabilities were computed with OLGA for all TCRbeta clonotypes obtained by the gDNA method from several donors. TCRdb retrieved this table from immuneACCESS and kept in-frame rearrangements only. Not all clones are present; in checked studies, unresolved V genes account for under half, and no reason is known for the remainder. V and J calls and clone size are given by that table; D and trimming were obtained from the DNA. Counted in this sample were fewer than 850,000 clones; about 96% of them appeared once. Under 0.25% of the sample is in the top ten clones.

Sample: naive CD8+ T cells sorted from blood. The cell subset or site label on this specimen signifies: CD45RA+CCR7+. This chain is built from TRBV5-1 and TRBJ2-7; TRBD2 lines up with 7 middle nucleotides. This receptor was obtained from a man younger than 45 in good health. In nucleotide form, the sequence is TGCGCCAGCAGCTTGGGACTAGCTCCGGGCTCCTACGAGCAGTACTTC. This gives the protein CASSLGLAPGSYEQYF.